A single T cell receptor (beta chain) is shown here with its context. Ten or more counts support this clone. Its specific antigen is unknown. No quality values exist for individual bases; no much larger clone is one base distant. The CDR3 sequence holds 13 residues, the cysteine and phenylalanine included. Only the CDR3 region is kept as DNA, spanning 39 bases read in frame from base 1. The junction carries 6 bases between V and J, which are trimmed by 0 bases and 6 bases respectively. CDR1 and CDR2 (LGHNA, YNFKEQ) derive from the germline V gene. Patients with autoimmune disease history or receiving systemic immunosuppression were excluded from the trial. Peripheral blood for TCR sequencing was collected from all dose cohorts at baseline, on cycle 4 day 1, and on cycle 7 day 1. Samples were obtained from an open-label, multicenter, first-in-human phase I dose-escalation trial of ivuxolimab. Adults with locally advanced or metastatic melanoma, renal cell carcinoma, hepatocellular carcinoma or head and neck squamous cell carcinoma were enrolled in the trial. Before TCR sequencing, CD4+ T cells and CD8+ T cells were sorted from peripheral blood as separate populations.

Genomic DNA was isolated from the sorted cells so that the TCRbeta CDR3 region could be sequenced. TCRbeta CDR3 regions were sequenced using the immunoSEQ Assay. TCRdb holds this immuneACCESS table with in-frame rearrangements only. Some clones are missing; in checked studies, unresolved V genes explain under half, and the rest has no known cause. This sample gives roughly 60,000 clones in total; about 88% of them show up just once. Of the sample, less than 3.5% is held by the ten largest clones. This sample is drawn from a study of OX40 agonist ivuxolimab in advanced cancers. Concerning the study at large: Ivuxolimab was an agonistic, fully human IgG2 monoclonal antibody directed against OX40 (CD134), a costimulatory receptor. Intravenous ivuxolimab was administered to patients every 2 weeks at six dose levels: 0.01, 0.1, 0.3, 1.5, 3 and 10 mg/kg. Of the roughly 51 dose-escalation patients, hepatocellular carcinoma was present in some 19, melanoma in some 15, renal cell carcinoma in 9 and head and neck cancer in 9. In the dose-escalation cohort, around 80% of patients were male, and the mean age was roughly 56 years with a range of roughly 20 to 80. Patients were allowed to have had prior anti-PD-1, anti-PD-L1 or anti-CTLA-4 therapy, and 40% to 45% of the dose-escalation patients had been treated with checkpoint inhibitors. Partial responses were achieved by three dose-escalation patients, of whom one had hepatocellular carcinoma and two had cutaneous melanoma. Peripheral TCRbeta sequencing was intended to test whether TCR sequence diversity was altered and clonal T-cell expansion was caused by ivuxolimab. The monotherapy dose-escalation portion (N of about 57 patients) of the phase I ivuxolimab trial is reported in the paper. The study at large found these results: Low levels of normalized T-cell clonal expansion were also seen in some patients who did not respond. Clonal expansion of both CD4+ and CD8+ blood T cells was observed from baseline to week 6 at doses 0.1 to 3.0 mg/kg. The antigen specificity of the peripheral T cells that underwent clonal expansion was not determined. After ivuxolimab, CD8+ T cells had more expanded clones than CD4+ T cells on average. In partial responders in the 0.1-3.0 mg/kg groups, normalized peripheral clonal expansion was found to be among the lowest, especially among CD8+ T cells.

The starting material was CD4+ or CD8+ T cells sorted from blood, obtained in a trial of the OX40 agonist ivuxolimab. Rearrangement joined TRBV4-2 to TRBJ2-4; 5 matching bases give a weak D call of TRBD1. The sequence derives from an adult with an advanced solid tumor such as melanoma, head and neck, liver or kidney cancer. Read as DNA, the sequence is TGTGCCAGCAGCCAAGACCAGGGAAACATTCAGTACTTC. Translated, it gives CASSQDQGNIQYF.